The 20 T cell receptor beta chains in this list originate from one sample, sequenced in a study of vaccination effects on CD4 cells after COVID-19. Pools of viral peptides were used by the ViraFEST assay to expand antigen-specific CD4+ T cells ahead of sequencing. The culture ran for approximately 11 days before CD4+ T cells were isolated. In the vaccine recipients, nucleocapsid antibodies were negative and there was no prior SARS-CoV-2 infection. Assay used: immunoSEQ multiplex PCR; TCRdb lists only in-frame clones, some missing. Among tens of thousands of clones listed, roughly 68% were seen once. Which antigens these TCRs recognize remains unknown. Specimen: CD4+ T cells from PBMCs cultured with HCoV-NL63 spike peptides, collected before COVID-19 vaccination. Receptors originate from a human donor who received a COVID-19 vaccine.

The V gene is TRBV6-5, the J gene TRBJ1-5, with TRBD1 as a possible D gene (5 bases). The CDR3 is 13 amino acids. The ends were cut back, 6 bases at V and 5 bases at J, with 11 bases in the middle. CDR1 and CDR2 from the germline V gene are MNHEY and SVGAGI. CDR3 in DNA: TGTGCCAGCAGCGTAACAGGTGATCAGCCCCAGCATTTT. Translating gives CASSVTGDQPQHF.

The chain has TRBV7-2 and TRBJ2-1, with TRBD2 matching over 15 bases. This CDR3 is built from 15 residues. Losses at the gene ends were 3 bases for V and 9 bases for J; bases not matched to a gene: 3. Looked up from germline, CDR1 is SGHTA and CDR2 is FQGNSA. CDR3 sequence: CASSFGLAGGGEQFF. CDR3 DNA: TGTGCCAGCAGCTTCGGACTAGCGGGGGGGGGTGAGCAGTTCTTC.

This clone was counted only a few times. The rearrangement links TRBV2 to TRBJ1-6; TRBD1 matches at 8 bases. Germline-derived CDR1 and CDR2 are SNHLY and FYNNEI. This CDR3 region has 14 residues. V was pared by 6 bases and J by 10 bases, with 8 bases of the junction left unmatched. CDR3 region: CASRVQGAESPLHF. CDR3 DNA: TGTGCCAGCAGAGTTCAGGGGGCCGAATCACCCCTCCACTTT.

The chain carries TRBV4-3 and TRBJ1-2; TRBD1 might be the D (5 bases). The CDR3 has 14 residues. The germline V and J ends were trimmed by 4 bases and 4 bases, with 13 bases remaining between them. Germline-derived CDR1 and CDR2 are LGHNA and YSLEER. The CDR3 DNA is TGCGCCAGCAGCCTTTTCCCAGGGTCCTATGGCTACACCTTC. Protein: CASSLFPGSYGYTF.

This clone showed up just a few times. The rearrangement joins TRBV13 to TRBJ2-7; 12 bases agree with TRBD2. This CDR3 has 19 amino acids. Germline values: CDR1 PRHDT, CDR2 FYEKMQ (reference sequence). After removal of 5 bases from V and 0 bases from J, the junction contained 14 bases not matched to a gene. CDR3 sequence reads: CASSPRTSGEKSSSYEQYF. The CDR3 coding sequence is TGTGCCAGCAGCCCAAGGACTAGCGGGGAGAAGTCAAGCTCCTACGAGCAGTACTTC.

The V gene is TRBV2, the J gene TRBJ1-2; maybe TRBD1 (5 bases). Per germline, CDR1 SNHLY and CDR2 FYNNEI. Deletions cut 7 bases from V and 4 bases from J, with 10 bases between. The CDR3 extends over 12 amino acids. The CDR3 DNA follows: TGTGCCAGCACCCGGGACCTCTATGGCTACACCTTC. Its protein is CASTRDLYGYTF.

The rearrangement uses TRBV7-9 and TRBJ1-1; D possibly corresponds to TRBD1 (5 bases). This CDR3 is 14 amino acids long. The germline V gene has CDR1 SEHNR and CDR2 FQNEAQ (reference sequence). The V and J ends lost 5 bases and 7 bases respectively, with 17 bases between them. The CDR3 spells CASSPLLGGDEAFF. CDR3 in DNA: TGTGCCAGCAGCCCCCTCTTGGGGGGGGATGAAGCTTTCTTT.

This chain joins TRBV14 and TRBJ1-3; no reliable D call. Germline V CDR1 and CDR2: SGHDN, FVKESK. Between the trimmed V and J ends, which lost 3 bases and 0 bases, there was a span of 12 bases. This CDR3 comprises 16 residues. The CDR3 sequence: CASSQLGPPSGNTIYF. The CDR3 DNA sequence: TGTGCCAGCAGCCAGTTGGGTCCACCCTCTGGAAACACCATATATTTT.

The CDR3 region has the DNA TGCGCCAGCAGCCCGCCGGGAGCGGGAGATCGCTACGAGCAGTACTTC. Encoded protein: CASSPPGAGDRYEQYF. The gene calls are TRBV5-1 and TRBJ2-7, with TRBD2 matching 8 bases. The junction had 12 bases not matched to a gene; V was cut back by 4 bases and J by 3 bases. Germline V gene data show CDR1 as SGHRS and CDR2 as YFSETQ. There are 16 residues in the CDR3.

This clone came up a few times. An end of the junction differs from the germline gene, which may be a read error. This chain uses TRBV7-7 with TRBJ2-2; 8 bases agree with TRBD1. The CDR3 runs 13 residues. CDR1 and CDR2 from the germline V gene are SSHAT and FNYEAQ (reference sequence). The CDR3 region has the DNA TGTGCTAGCAGCTTAGGACAGGGCGGGGAGCTGTTTTTT. Its translation: CASSLGQGGELFF.

This clone appeared once. CDR3 amino acids: CSATAEETQYF. In nucleotides, the CDR3 is TGCAGTGCAACAGCCGAAGAGACCCAGTACTTC. J is TRBJ2-5 and V is TRBV20-1; D remains ambiguous. Germline V CDR1 and CDR2: DFQATT, SNEGSKA (reference sequence). The length of the CDR3 is 11 residues. V dropped 6 bases and J dropped 3 bases, with 8 bases sitting between them.

This clone was found once. The genes are TRBV11-2 and TRBJ1-1; D is undetermined. Germline values: CDR1 SGHAT, CDR2 FQNNGV. The CDR3 is 14 residues long. Deletions cut 1 base from V and 2 bases from J, with 8 bases between. This CDR3 reads CASSLGPDNTEAFF. The CDR3 DNA is TGTGCCAGCAGCTTAGGTCCGGATAACACTGAAGCTTTCTTT.

This CDR3 reads CATGGSRRPYGYTF. The CDR3 nucleotides are TGTGCCACCGGCGGTTCCAGGAGACCCTATGGCTACACCTTC. V is TRBV2 and J is TRBJ1-2; D call uncertain. This CDR3 region has 14 residues. V dropped 10 bases and J dropped 4 bases, with 19 bases sitting between them. CDR1 is SNHLY and CDR2 is FYNNEI in the germline V gene.

This clone was observed once. The V call is TRBV27, the J call TRBJ2-7, with D unresolved. The CDR3 consists of 13 residues. Germline V lookup: CDR1 MNHEY, CDR2 SMNVEV (reference sequence). V was trimmed by 5 bases and J by 5 bases, leaving 13 bases between them. The CDR3 sequence: CASSISRGHEQYF. CDR3 sequence (DNA): TGTGCCAGCAGTATTTCAAGAGGCCACGAGCAGTACTTC.

The gene calls are TRBV7-9 and TRBJ2-5; D may correspond to TRBD1 or TRBD2 (6 bases each). V was shortened by 7 bases and J by 5 bases, with 17 bases between the two germline ends. Germline V lookup: CDR1 SEHNR, CDR2 FQNEAQ (reference sequence). The CDR3 contains 14 residues. CDR3 loop: CASTEVGGAETQYF. Written as DNA, the CDR3 is TGTGCCAGCACCGAAGTGGGGGGCGCGGAGACCCAGTACTTC.

The chain combines TRBV7-2 with TRBJ2-3, with D tentatively TRBD2 (5 bases). V was cut by 11 bases and J by 2 bases, with 14 bases left in between. The germline CDR1 and CDR2 sequences are SGHTA and FQGNSA. CDR3 size: 13 residues. This chain's CDR3 is CAVGGGLTDTQYF. The CDR3 bases are TGTGCCGTAGGAGGCGGACTCACAGATACGCAGTATTTT. Full variable domain (missing parts from reference TRBV7-2 and TRBJ2-3): GAGVSQSPSNKVTEKGKDVELRCDPISGHTALYWYRQSLGQGLEFLIYFQGNSAPDKSGLPSDRFSAERTGGSVSTLTIQRTQQEDSAVYLCAVGGGLTDTQYFGPGTRLTVL.

V gene TRBV5-4 combines with J gene TRBJ1-2; D is uncertain. Germline values: CDR1 SGHNT, CDR2 YYREEE (reference sequence). This CDR3 comprises 14 residues. Trimming removed 0 bases at V and 0 bases at J, with 6 bases between. The CDR3 DNA follows: TGTGCCAGCAGCTTGGTAGGGTCTAACTATGGCTACACCTTC. Translation gives CASSLVGSNYGYTF.

The rearrangement uses TRBV30 and TRBJ1-1; tentative D call: TRBD1 (6 bases). The ends were cut back, 2 bases at V and 4 bases at J, with 17 bases in the middle. CDR3 length: 15 amino acids. Germline CDR1 GTSNPN, CDR2 SVGIG (reference sequence). In DNA, the CDR3 is TGTGCCTGGAGTTCCCAATTCAGGGGTTTCACTGAAGCTTTCTTT. Protein: CAWSSQFRGFTEAFF. Full variable domain (outside the CDR3, taken from reference TRBV30 and TRBJ1-1): SQTIHQWPATLVQPVGSPLSLECTVEGTSNPNLYWYRQAAGRGLQLLFYSVGIGQISSEVPQNLSASRPQDRQFILSSKKLLLSDSGFYLCAWSSQFRGFTEAFFGQGTRLTVV.

This clone turned up a few times. CDR3 bases: TGTGCCAGCACCCACAGGGGATCCACTGAAGCTTTCTTT. Residues: CASTHRGSTEAFF. The chain is built from TRBV27 and TRBJ1-1; the match to TRBD1 covers 7 bases. This CDR3 is 13 amino acids long. The ends lost 7 bases at V and 4 bases at J; junction bases unmatched: 6. Germline V gene sequence: CDR1 MNHEY, CDR2 SMNVEV (reference sequence).

This chain connects TRBV4-2 to TRBJ2-3, with 12 bases lining up with TRBD2. J lost 8 bases, V lost 0 bases, and 12 bases had no gene match. This CDR3 has 18 amino acids. The germline CDR1 and CDR2 sequences are LGHNA and YNFKEQ. The CDR3 region has the DNA TGTGCCAGCAGCCAAGATGGGGCTAGCGGGGGGGTTGTAGCTACGCAGTATTTT. This encodes CASSQDGASGGVVATQYF.